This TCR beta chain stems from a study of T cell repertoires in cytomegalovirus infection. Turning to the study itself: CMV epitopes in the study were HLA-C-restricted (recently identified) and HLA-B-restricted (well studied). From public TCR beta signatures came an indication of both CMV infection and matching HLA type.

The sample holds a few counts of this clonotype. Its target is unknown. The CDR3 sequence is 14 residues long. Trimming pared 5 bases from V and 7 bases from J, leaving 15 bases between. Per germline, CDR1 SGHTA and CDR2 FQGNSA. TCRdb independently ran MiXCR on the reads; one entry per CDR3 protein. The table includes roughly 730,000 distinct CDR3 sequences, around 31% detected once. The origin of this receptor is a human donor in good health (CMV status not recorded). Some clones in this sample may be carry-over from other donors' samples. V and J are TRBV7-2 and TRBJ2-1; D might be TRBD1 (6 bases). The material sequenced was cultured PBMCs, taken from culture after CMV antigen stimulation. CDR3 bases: TGTGCCAGCAGCGACCGGGACAAAGATAATGAGCAGTTCTTC. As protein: CASSDRDKDNEQFF.